This T cell receptor beta chain was recovered during a study of blood T cell repertoires in COVID-19. V was cut by 4 bases and J by 5 bases, with 20 bases left in between. The CDR3 sequence is 17 residues long. Germline V gene data show CDR1 as SEHNR and CDR2 as FQNEAQ (reference sequence). Recruits, aged roughly 18 to 90 years, lived in under 25 US areas. Sequencing used immunoSEQ multiplex PCR; TCRdb keeps in-frame clones, though not all of them. The sample holds 150,000 or so clones, around 83% seen once. The sequenced sample consisted of PBMCs or T cells enriched from blood (not recorded which). The chain has TRBV7-9 and TRBJ1-4, with TRBD1 as a possible D gene (6 bases). The source of this sequence is a middle-aged man who had recovered from COVID-19. The CDR3 nucleotides are TGTGCCAGCAGCTCCAGCCCAAACCGGGACAAAAATGAAAAACTGTTTTTT. It is translated as CASSSSPNRDKNEKLFF.